This TCR beta chain is drawn from a study of blood T cell repertoires in COVID-19. Turning to the study itself: COVID-19 samples collected from the United States, Italy and Spain covered acute and convalescent phases. Sources were T cells, B-cell-depleted T cells, or PBMCs; the material itself was cDNA or gDNA.

As processed by the authors: Amplification from reference gene primers served as the basis for estimated nucleated cell counts. The data were produced by immunoSEQ multiplex PCR, yet TCRdb's version contains in-frame clones alone and is incomplete. From that table come the V and J calls and clone size; the DNA was used to work out D and trimming. The top ten hold about 9% of the sample, which has more than 85,000 clones, around 80% seen once. The V gene's germline CDR1 is SGHDT and CDR2 YYEEEE. The length of the CDR3 is 14 residues. Trimming shortened V by 2 bases and J by 4 bases, and 12 bases separated the two germline ends.

The sample was peripheral blood. J is TRBJ1-2 and V is TRBV5-6, with D possibly matching TRBD1 (6 bases). The clonotype was recovered from a man aged 55 to 70 with active or convalescent COVID-19. The CDR3 nucleotides are TGTGCCAGCAGCTTTAACAGGGAACTCTATGGCTACACCTTC. Protein sequence: CASSFNRELYGYTF.